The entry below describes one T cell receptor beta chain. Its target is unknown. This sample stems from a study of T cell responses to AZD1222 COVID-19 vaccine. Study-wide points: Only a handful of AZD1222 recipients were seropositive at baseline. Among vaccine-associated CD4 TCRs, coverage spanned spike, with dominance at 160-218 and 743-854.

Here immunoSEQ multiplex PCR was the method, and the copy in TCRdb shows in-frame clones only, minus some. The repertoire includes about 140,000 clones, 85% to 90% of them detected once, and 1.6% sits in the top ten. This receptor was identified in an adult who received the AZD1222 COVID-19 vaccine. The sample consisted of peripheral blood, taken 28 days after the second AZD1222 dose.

CDR3 region: CASSPSGGPNTEAFF. The CDR3 region has the DNA TGTGCCAGCAGCCCCTCCGGGGGACCGAACACTGAAGCTTTCTTT. The rearrangement uses TRBV13 and TRBJ1-1; D might be TRBD1 (5 bases). With 5 bases removed from V and 1 base from J, the gap between germline ends came to 14 bases. Germline V gene sequence: CDR1 PRHDT, CDR2 FYEKMQ (reference sequence). CDR3 length: 15 residues.